A single sample gave rise to the 25 T cell receptor beta chains below, sequenced in a study of cytomegalovirus exposure and HLA in healthy donors. Both 60 Vbeta primers and 13 Jbeta primers went into the PCR. Only in-frame clones appear in the TCRdb table, and some are missing; sequencing was by immunoSEQ multiplex PCR. The sample yields 95,000 to 150,000 clones, about 10% seen once. Sequenced: PBMCs. The receptors originated from a woman aged 18-30 years in good health and CMV-seropositive.

This clone turned up a few times. The chain couples TRBV7-9 to TRBJ1-2, with TRBD1 identical over 7 bases. CDR1 is SEHNR and CDR2 is FQNEAQ in the germline V gene (reference sequence). V was pared by 4 bases and J by 3 bases, with 8 bases of the junction left unmatched. This CDR3 spans 15 amino acids. CDR3 residues: CASSYESTGHYGYTF. The CDR3 nucleotides are TGTGCCAGCAGCTACGAGTCGACAGGGCACTATGGCTACACCTTC.

The chain uses TRBV14 and TRBJ2-1, with 7 bases fitting TRBD2. Per germline, CDR1 SGHDN and CDR2 FVKESK. The CDR3 spans 15 residues. The junction had 7 bases not matched to a gene; V was cut back by 5 bases and J by 3 bases. Here the CDR3 reads CASSGGEKLYNEQFF. The CDR3 DNA sequence: TGTGCCAGCAGCGGGGGGGAAAAACTCTACAATGAGCAGTTCTTC.

This chain uses TRBV5-1 with TRBJ2-7; TRBD1 is a possible D gene (6 bases). Trimming pared 4 bases from V and 0 bases from J, leaving 8 bases between. CDR3 length: 13 residues. Germline lookup yields CDR1 SGHRS and CDR2 YFSETQ. CDR3 nucleotide sequence: TGCGCCAGCAGCCGGGACACCTCCTACGAGCAGTACTTC. Translation gives CASSRDTSYEQYF. Using reference TRBV5-1 and TRBJ2-7 for the parts outside the CDR3, the full variable domain is KAGVTQTPRYLIKTRGQQVTLSCSPISGHRSVSWYQQTPGQGLQFLFEYFSETQRNKGNFPGRFSGRQFSNSRSEMNVSTLELGDSALYLCASSRDTSYEQYFGPGTRLTVT.

The chain recombines TRBV5-5 with TRBJ2-7, with D possibly TRBD1 on 6 matching bases. The CDR3 runs 15 residues. CDR1 SGHKS and CDR2 YYEKEE come from the germline V gene (reference sequence). Trimming stripped 3 bases from V and 4 bases from J, with 17 bases between. CDR3 sequence reads: CASSSVIGQGYEQYF. DNA for the CDR3: TGTGCCAGCAGCTCCGTCATTGGCCAGGGGTACGAGCAGTACTTC.

V and J are TRBV6-1 and TRBJ2-7; a weak D match, TRBD1 (5 bases). This CDR3 is 11 amino acids long. The V gene lost 11 bases and the J gene lost 3 bases, with 11 bases spanning the gap. Germline V gives CDR1 MNHNS, CDR2 SASEGT. The CDR3 DNA sequence: TGTGCCTGCCAAGGGGTCTACGAGCAGTACTTC. Its translation: CACQGVYEQYF.

V is TRBV6-5 and J is TRBJ1-1; D is possibly TRBD1 (6 bases). Trimming pared 6 bases from V and 3 bases from J, leaving 14 bases between. In germline, CDR1 is MNHEY, CDR2 SVGAGI. The CDR3 has 14 residues. CDR3 sequence: CASSHGRGDTEAFF. Written as DNA, the CDR3 is TGTGCCAGCAGCCACGGCAGGGGAGACACTGAAGCTTTCTTT.

In this sample, this clone turned up a few times. The chain recombines TRBV27 with TRBJ2-7; D might be TRBD2 (6 bases). The CDR3 loop spans 14 amino acids. V gave up 5 bases and J gave up 2 bases, with 13 bases separating them. Germline V gene sequence: CDR1 MNHEY, CDR2 SMNVEV (reference sequence). CDR3 amino acids: CASSPGTSPYEQYF. The CDR3 DNA reads as TGTGCCAGCAGTCCCGGGACTTCCCCCTACGAGCAGTACTTC.

The chain employs TRBV28 and TRBJ2-7, with a weak D call TRBD1 (5 bases). The germline V gene has CDR1 MDHEN and CDR2 SYDVKM. V lost 6 bases to trimming and J lost 6 bases, with 21 bases between them. The CDR3 has 15 amino acids. CDR3 region: CASSRSTGLVAEQYF. In DNA form, the CDR3 reads TGTGCCAGCAGCCGCTCCACAGGTTTAGTGGCCGAGCAGTACTTC.

The chain joins TRBV6-1 to TRBJ1-2; D is uncertain. V was clipped by 0 bases and J by 8 bases, with 10 bases between them. Germline CDR1 MNHNS, CDR2 SASEGT. The CDR3 length is 13 residues. The DNA of the CDR3 is TGTGCCAGCAGTGAAGCCCGGGGAAAGGGCTACACCTTC. Translated, it gives CASSEARGKGYTF.

The V gene is TRBV5-5, the J gene TRBJ1-1, with D unclear. The germline gives CDR1 SGHKS, CDR2 YYEKEE (reference sequence). The CDR3 has 15 residues. Trimming stripped 0 bases from V and 1 base from J, with 10 bases between. The CDR3 sequence: CASSLDGLSNTEAFF. CDR3 nucleotide sequence: TGTGCCAGCAGCTTGGATGGACTCTCGAACACTGAAGCTTTCTTT. The whole variable domain, filled in from reference TRBV5-5 and TRBJ1-1, reads DAGVTQSPTHLIKTRGQQVTLRCSPISGHKSVSWYQQVLGQGPQFIFQYYEKEERGRGNFPDRFSARQFPNYSSELNVNALLLGDSALYLCASSLDGLSNTEAFFGQGTRLTVV.

The chain recombines TRBV4-1 with TRBJ1-4, with 10 bases lining up with TRBD1. The germline gives CDR1 MGHRA, CDR2 YSYEKL. The V and J ends lost 4 bases and 8 bases, in that order; junction bases with no gene match: 4. The CDR3 runs 14 residues. In nucleotides, the CDR3 is TGCGCCAGCAGCCGGGGACAGGGGAGGGAAAAACTGTTTTTT. It codes for CASSRGQGREKLFF.

This clone turned up a few times. In DNA, the CDR3 is TGTGCCAGCAGCCGGACAGACGCCTACAATGAGCAGTTCTTC. It translates to CASSRTDAYNEQFF. The chain combines TRBV5-5 with TRBJ2-1, with D possibly being TRBD1 (6 bases). This CDR3 region has 14 residues. Trimming took off 4 bases at V and 2 bases at J, with 10 bases between the two ends. Germline V gene data show CDR1 as SGHKS and CDR2 as YYEKEE (reference sequence).

The chain joins TRBV25-1 to TRBJ2-5; 7 positions agree with TRBD2. The J call is in doubt because the DNA end fits TRBJ2-7 better. This CDR3 is built from 14 residues. CDR1 is MGHDK, CDR2 SYGVNS, per germline. The CDR3 bases are TGTGCCAGCAAGGGGAGGGTTATTCCCTACGAGCAGTACTTC. Translating gives CASKGRVIPYEQYF.

This chain links TRBV11-2 with TRBJ1-2, with no clear D. CDR3 length equals 14 residues. Trimming left V 4 bases short and J 4 bases short, with 13 bases between. Germline V gives CDR1 SGHAT, CDR2 FQNNGV. The CDR3 here is CASSSPGLSYGYTF. In DNA, the CDR3 is TGTGCCAGCAGCTCCCCGGGTCTGAGCTATGGCTACACCTTC.

The chain uses TRBV5-1 and TRBJ2-3, with 8 bases matching TRBD2. V lost 1 base, J lost 2 bases, and 6 bases stayed unmatched. Germline CDR1 SGHRS, CDR2 YFSETQ. There are 16 residues in the CDR3. The CDR3 region has the DNA TGCGCCAGCAGCTTGAGTCCTAGCGGGTACACAGATACGCAGTATTTT. Translating it yields CASSLSPSGYTDTQYF. The full variable domain, its missing parts supplied by reference TRBV5-1 and TRBJ2-3, is KAGVTQTPRYLIKTRGQQVTLSCSPISGHRSVSWYQQTPGQGLQFLFEYFSETQRNKGNFPGRFSGRQFSNSRSEMNVSTLELGDSALYLCASSLSPSGYTDTQYFGPGTRLTVL.

This clone was seen only a few times. The chain employs TRBV7-2 and TRBJ2-1, with D possibly TRBD2 on 5 matching bases. The CDR3 is made up of 17 amino acids. From germline, CDR1 is SGHTA and CDR2 FQGNSA. The germline V and J ends were trimmed by 2 bases and 2 bases, with 16 bases remaining between them. CDR3 region: CASSLRYGSEPYNEQFF. The CDR3 DNA follows: TGTGCCAGCAGCTTAAGGTATGGGAGCGAACCCTACAATGAGCAGTTCTTC.

The chain links TRBV6-1 to TRBJ1-2, with D unclear. Germline CDR1 is MNHNS and CDR2 is SASEGT. CDR3 length: 12 amino acids. The V gene lost 7 bases and the J gene lost 5 bases, with 11 bases spanning the gap. Here the CDR3 DNA reads TGTGCCAGCACCCCAACGGGGTATGGCTACACCTTC. Translation: CASTPTGYGYTF.

This clone turned up a few times. The chain combines TRBV9 with TRBJ2-1, with 11 bases that match TRBD2. The CDR3 sequence is 15 residues long. V lost 0 bases to trimming and J lost 6 bases; unmatched junction nucleotides: 2. CDR1 is SGDLS, CDR2 YYNGEE, per germline. The CDR3 reads CASSVGLAGTNEQFF. DNA of the CDR3: TGTGCCAGCAGCGTAGGACTAGCGGGAACCAATGAGCAGTTCTTC.

This clone was detected only a few times. The rearrangement uses TRBV18 and TRBJ2-7; TRBD1 aligns across 10 bases. The ends lost 3 bases at V and 3 bases at J; junction bases unmatched: 2. Germline V gene data show CDR1 as KGHSH and CDR2 as LQKENI. The CDR3 is 14 amino acids. The DNA of the CDR3 is TGTGCCAGCTCACCCGGACAGGGGGACTACGAGCAGTACTTC. Encoded protein: CASSPGQGDYEQYF.

This clone has a handful of counts. The chain links TRBV19 to TRBJ2-7; TRBD1 agrees at 12 bases. The V segment lost 5 bases and the J segment 6 bases; nucleotides outside the gene matches: 8. Germline CDR1 is LNHDA and CDR2 is SQIVND (reference sequence). The CDR3 has 15 amino acids. The CDR3 DNA reads TGTGCCAGTAGTGCTCCGGGACAGGGGGCCGGCGAGCAGTACTTC. Translated: CASSAPGQGAGEQYF.

The V and J genes are TRBV5-1 and TRBJ2-1; 8 bases line up with TRBD1. This CDR3 is built from 16 residues. The trim removed 4 bases at V and 2 bases at J, leaving 8 bases unmatched. Germline V gives CDR1 SGHRS, CDR2 YFSETQ. CDR3 sequence reads: CASSQTGGQAYNEQFF. DNA of the CDR3: TGCGCCAGCAGCCAGACTGGGGGACAGGCCTACAATGAGCAGTTCTTC.

The gene calls are TRBV2 and TRBJ2-7; 7 bases agree with TRBD2. The germline gives CDR1 SNHLY, CDR2 FYNNEI. The CDR3 loop spans 12 amino acids. The junction had 4 bases not matched to a gene; V was cut back by 11 bases and J by 0 bases. This chain's CDR3 is CAGREASYEQYF. The CDR3 nucleotides are TGTGCCGGCCGGGAGGCCTCCTACGAGCAGTACTTC.

This clone was counted between two and nine times. Other nucleotide sequences in the sample specify the same CDR3. The chain joins TRBV29-1 to TRBJ1-2; TRBD1 matches at 8 bases. The CDR3 runs 12 residues. CDR1 SQVTM and CDR2 ANQGSEA come from the germline V gene. The junction had 8 bases not matched to a gene; V was cut back by 7 bases and J by 7 bases. The CDR3 is CSAQVDRGGYTF. CDR3 DNA sequence: TGCAGCGCTCAAGTAGACAGGGGTGGCTACACCTTC.

The sample holds a few counts of this clone. The rearrangement uses TRBV4-2 and TRBJ2-1; weak D call: TRBD2 (6 bases). V shed 1 base and J shed 4 bases, with 11 bases lying between them. The CDR3 totals 15 residues. CDR1 LGHNA and CDR2 YNFKEQ come from the germline V gene. CDR3 amino acids: CASSQASSDYNEQFF. The CDR3 coding sequence is TGTGCCAGCAGCCAAGCCTCTAGCGATTACAATGAGCAGTTCTTC.

This clone was counted a few times. J is TRBJ1-5 and V is TRBV7-8; a weak D match, TRBD1 (6 bases). V was clipped by 5 bases and J by 0 bases, with 8 bases between them. The CDR3 spans 14 residues. Germline values: CDR1 SGHVS, CDR2 FQNEAQ. This CDR3 is CASSVTGSNQPQHF. The CDR3 nucleotides read TGTGCCAGCAGCGTGACAGGTAGCAATCAGCCCCAGCATTTT.